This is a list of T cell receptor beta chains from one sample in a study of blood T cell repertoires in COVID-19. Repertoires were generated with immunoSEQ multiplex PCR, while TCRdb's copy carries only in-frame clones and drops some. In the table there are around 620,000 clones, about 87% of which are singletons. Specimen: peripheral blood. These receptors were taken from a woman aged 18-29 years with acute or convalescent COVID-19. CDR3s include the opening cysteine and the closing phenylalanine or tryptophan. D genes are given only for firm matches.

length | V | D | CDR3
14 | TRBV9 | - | CASSAGGRNQPQHF
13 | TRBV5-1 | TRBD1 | CASSYTGDYGYTF
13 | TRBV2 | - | CASSRGWDYGYTF
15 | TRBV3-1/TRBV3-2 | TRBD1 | CASSQRQGAISEQFF
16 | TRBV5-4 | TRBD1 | CASSPRSGQGNYGYTF
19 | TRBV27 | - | CASNRPRGRGPYSNQPQHF
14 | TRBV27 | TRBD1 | CASSSDRVGQPQHF
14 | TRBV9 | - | CASSTWWTNNEQFF
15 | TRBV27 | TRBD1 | CASSPYRDREIRLFF
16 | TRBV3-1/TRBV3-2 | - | CASSQPRASRQETQYF
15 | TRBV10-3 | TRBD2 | CAISDRGANTGELFF
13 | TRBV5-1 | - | CASSLDAPYEQYF
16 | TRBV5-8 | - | CASSLGQPAANEKLFF
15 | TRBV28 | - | CASSTLQVAGYGYTF
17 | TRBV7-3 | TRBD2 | CASSPGGKRGITDTQYF
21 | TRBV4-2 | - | CASSQDPSQARPLSGANVLTF
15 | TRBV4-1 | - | CASSQDGRGGTEAFF
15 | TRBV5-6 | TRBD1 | CASSPGDSVTYGYTF
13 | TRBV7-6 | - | CASSSGFNEKLFF
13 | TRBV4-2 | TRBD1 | CASSQTGVGGYTF
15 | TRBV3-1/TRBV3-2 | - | CASTGDHGGGNTIYF
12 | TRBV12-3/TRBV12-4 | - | CASTDSPYGYTF
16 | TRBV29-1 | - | CSVEFVKSGSSYEQYF
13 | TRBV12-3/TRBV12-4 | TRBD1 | CASSRQGSSPLHF
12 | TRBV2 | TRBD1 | CASTGGLTEAFF
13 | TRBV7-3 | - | CASSLTASYGYTF
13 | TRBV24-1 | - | CATSARGTDTQYF
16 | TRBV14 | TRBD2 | CASSSREAGLQETQYF
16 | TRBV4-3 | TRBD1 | CASSLQGQVNTGELFF
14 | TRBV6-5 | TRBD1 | CASPGGKLAYEQYF